The present TCR beta chain was sequenced within a study of a mutant IDH1 vaccine in newly diagnosed glioma. General study results and limits: Seemingly, top peripheral T cell clonotype changes bore no relation to pseudoprogression.

The repertoire was sequenced with immunoSEQ multiplex PCR; TCRdb's copy has only in-frame clones and lacks some. The data show about 56,000 clones, about nine tenths seen once. Germline CDR1 is MGHRA and CDR2 is YSYEKL. The CDR3 spans 15 residues. Trimming at V came to 1 base and at J to 9 bases, leaving 9 bases not matched to a gene. Time point described: week 5, during vaccination. The content of each vaccine dose was 300 ug of mutant IDH1 20-mer peptide, and topical imiquimod accompanied it. Comment on this clone: The antigen is not known.

The sample here was PBMCs, taken from a glioma patient whose treatment included an IDH1 peptide vaccine. This sequence was found in a woman between 35 and 50 years old with glioma. The chain recombines TRBV4-1 with TRBJ2-3; the match to TRBD2 covers 8 bases. For the CDR3, the DNA is TGCGCCAGCAGCCAAGCCAGCGGGGGAATATCGACGCAGTATTTT. Amino acid sequence: CASSQASGGISTQYF.